This TCR beta chain emerged from a study of cytomegalovirus exposure and HLA in healthy donors (TCRdb year 2017). About the investigation overall: According to an earlier analysis of 550 to 750 of the donors, 200 million or so T cells yielded over 100 million unique TCR beta sequences and less than 300 Gb of sequence data. An early release covering roughly 640 HLA-typed donors comprised around 300 gigabases of sequencing data and approximately 85 million unique TCR sequences. Among the approximately 420 genotyped donors, under 90% belonged to the genetic ancestry cluster associated with self-reported Caucasian donors. The study was designed to test whether signatures of past pathogen exposure could be identified by cataloging public T cell receptors. The study used immunosequencing to profile the T cell repertoires of under 700 subjects and linked those repertoires to cytomegalovirus serostatus. Along with the approximately 700-subject first cohort, a separate validation cohort of about 110 different subjects was used. To predict cytomegalovirus infection status, the study combined high-throughput TCR immunosequencing, statistical association of individual TCRs with disease status, and machine learning. A later analysis re-examined previously published TCR beta repertoires from more than 600 donors and added high-resolution HLA genotyping to investigate patterns of TCR occurrence. In the later analysis, no new phenotypic data were used to find candidate immune exposures; instead, reliance was placed on TCR beta sequences and their occurrence across donors. An earlier analysis of more than 450 of the donors used high-throughput TCR beta sequencing to judge whether each TCR beta V gene segment behaved as functional or pseudogenic. Alongside the repertoire data, information on donor age, sex, ethnicity and CMV serostatus was compiled. In a later genetic analysis, genome-wide SNP genotypes for about 55% of the roughly 670 donors were used, and that subset was treated as a discovery cohort. Every discovery cohort repertoire had been produced on one sequencing platform. HLA typing covered class I and class II loci at four-digit resolution. The number of typed donors differed by locus: about 620-640 for A, B, C, DRB1 and DQB1; approximately 520 for DQA1; approximately 610 for DPA1; and 400 to 480 for DPB1. A few DR-DQ haplotypes were treated as single units for association and clustering because of strong linkage in the cohort. Among 300 to 500 genotyped donors of the cohort, an average of approximately 220,000 unique TCR beta nucleotide sequences was sequenced per donor, of which roughly 18% were non-productive.

What the authors observed across the whole study: A later genetic analysis reported fewer N-insertions in productive TCRs among donors in an Asian-associated ancestry cluster than the roughly 650-donor mean. Because some donors lacked HLA typing at each locus, the association tests relied only on the typed subset. Only TCR beta chains were sequenced in this cohort, and the absence of alpha or paired-chain data limited detectable features. At a false discovery rate of 0.05, a later analysis linked some 18,000 TCR beta sequences to specific HLA alleles. According to a later analysis, TCR association rates differed among HLA loci, with DRB1 alleles showing the most associated TCRs and HLA-C alleles showing the fewest. V-gene and J-gene trimming of TCR beta chains was associated with a missense DCLRE1C variant in a later genetic analysis, and the association was replicated in an independent cohort. For the cohort, immune exposure information was limited to CMV serostatus. Because counts were too low, some 17 rarely observed V segments, including chromosome 9 orphons, were excluded from the earlier analysis of 587 of the donors. In vitro tests confirmed that three of the cytomegalovirus-associated TCR beta chains recognize cytomegalovirus antigens. A cluster of highly shared sequence variants was judged likely to represent a technical artifact of the sequencing pipeline. A further reported finding was that TCR beta sequences accurately predicted the HLA-A and HLA-B alleles for most subjects in the first cohort. While some public TCRs were present in many individuals, most TCR sequences turned up only very rarely across donors. Because the 87-base-pair reads could not distinguish some IMGT-functional V segments, including TRBV6-2 and TRBV6-3, those segments were excluded. The authors suggested that the approach could potentially be extended to other disease states and immunological phenotypes. A total of roughly 160 TCR beta chains were listed by the study as associated with cytomegalovirus. The classifier was reported to diagnose cytomegalovirus status with high specificity and sensitivity in both the original and validation cohorts. Linkage disequilibrium might explain the correlated functional status among segregating V segments, but an unknown experimental factor could not be ruled out. Sequencing depth was assumed to be roughly uniform across donors in the presence/absence analyses, though that assumption may not hold. In a later analysis, several top co-occurrence clusters were reported to appear linked to parvovirus B19, influenza, CMV and Epstein-Barr virus. Compared with equally common non-associated chains, HLA-associated TCR beta chains in a later analysis were more clonally expanded and had lower generation probabilities. When HLA alleles, especially DR and DQ, strongly co-occurred, TCR associations were difficult to assign to individual alleles. In an earlier analysis of more than 450 of the donors, most TCR beta V segments were observed in productive rearrangements about 90% or about 30% of the time, broadly matching IMGT annotations. In a later analysis, most CMV-associated TCR beta chains were found to appear HLA-restricted, with HLA associations seemingly driven largely by CMV exposure.

The cohort comprised approximately 700 healthy bone marrow donors. At the time of sampling, all cohort members were nominally healthy, though unrecorded immune exposures were likely present. The donor was CMV seronegative and belonged to the group of approximately 320 seronegative cohort members. A peripheral blood sample was provided by each donor, and peripheral blood mononuclear cells were used for TCR beta sequencing. The Qiagen DNeasy Blood Extraction Kit was used to extract genomic DNA from the blood cell samples. Receptor libraries were prepared by the immunoSEQ multiplex PCR assay. For the multiplex PCR, a mixture combining 60 forward primers for TCR Vbeta segments and 13 reverse primers for TCR Jbeta segments was used. A multiplex PCR assay on genomic DNA amplified the CDR3 region of rearranged TCR beta genes. Amplified TCR beta libraries were sequenced as 87-base-pair reads on the Illumina HiSeq System. The authors' analysis ran thus. A later analysis counted about 80 million unique TCR beta chains across the 690 or so repertoires, and roughly 9.9 million of these chains were shared by at least two donors. Raw reads were error-corrected and collapsed into unique sequences by a nearest-neighbor algorithm in which closely related sequences were merged to remove PCR and sequencing errors. Alignment of CDR3 sequences to IMGT reference sequences was used to assign V, D and J gene segments. For a sequence to be retained, at least a six-nucleotide match to both a V gene segment and a J gene segment was required. Rearrangements were called productive when the CDR3 lacked stop codons and stayed in frame with V and J; all others were non-productive. CDR3 was defined by IMGT convention, running from the second conserved V-encoded cysteine to the conserved J-encoded phenylalanine. The earlier analysis of some 580 of the donors excluded any sequence lacking an unambiguous match to a single V gene segment. In an earlier analysis of more than 500 of the donors, a V segment was called functional when productive rearrangements were above 56.7%, and segregating when the standard deviation between donors exceeded 5%. A statistical classification framework was built to diagnose cytomegalovirus status from the catalog of TCR beta chain sequences. V and J gene assignment, in a later analysis, came from comparing TCR nucleotide sequences with IMGT/GENE-DB human TR gene sequences. Using the TCRdist pipeline, a later analysis assigned CDR3 sequences along with most-parsimonious VDJ recombination scenarios. In a later analysis, each TCR beta chain was defined by its CDR3 amino acid sequence together with its V-gene family, and reads lacking a unique V-gene family were excluded. In a later analysis, 500 to 700 highly shared, low-generation-probability nucleotide sequences were removed to address suspected cross-contamination and a sequencing artifact. A later analysis calculated a clonal expansion index for each public chain from normalized within-repertoire ranks of inferred template counts. Generation probabilities in a later analysis came from a VDJ recombination model fitted to out-of-frame rearrangements, and those results were checked against IGoR. In a later analysis, TCR-TCR, TCR-HLA and TCR-CMV co-occurrence was scored with hypergeometric tests, and a repertoire-size bias correction was applied to TCR pairs. In a later analysis, false discovery rates were estimated by permuting HLA or CMV assignments 20 times. A later analysis grouped co-occurring TCRs with DBSCAN, adding TCRdist sequence similarity when clustering within HLA-allele-positive subsets. Co-occurrence clustering excluded repertoires with fewer than 30,000 or more than 120,000 public chains, plus five with anomalous nucleotide sharing. Drawn from immuneACCESS, this table holds only the in-frame rearrangements with V and J called that TCRdb kept. Clones are partly lost; checked studies trace under half to an unresolved V gene and leave the rest unexplained. V and J calls and clone size are those listed in that table; D and trimming were worked out from the DNA. The sample has fewer than 200,000 clones on record, approximately 84% of them singletons. Around 0.98% of the sample is in the top ten clones.

Relative to germline, V is 4 bases shorter and J is 6 bases shorter, with 6 bases between their ends. Based on the germline V gene, the CDR1 and CDR2 sequences are WSHSY and SAAADI. The CDR3 measures 12 amino acids from cysteine to phenylalanine. Only CDR3 DNA is held: 36 bases, read in frame from base 1. In regard to this clone: The clone's antigen remains unknown. The sample holds no much larger clone one base away, and base qualities are not on file.

This TCR derives from a young man in good health and CMV-seronegative. The V and J genes are TRBV10-2 and TRBJ2-2; TRBD1 is possibly the D segment (5 matching bases). Sequencing input: PBMCs. The nucleotide sequence reads as follows: TGCGCCAGCAGTGGGACACCCGGGGAGCTGTTTTTT. It is translated as CASSGTPGELFF.